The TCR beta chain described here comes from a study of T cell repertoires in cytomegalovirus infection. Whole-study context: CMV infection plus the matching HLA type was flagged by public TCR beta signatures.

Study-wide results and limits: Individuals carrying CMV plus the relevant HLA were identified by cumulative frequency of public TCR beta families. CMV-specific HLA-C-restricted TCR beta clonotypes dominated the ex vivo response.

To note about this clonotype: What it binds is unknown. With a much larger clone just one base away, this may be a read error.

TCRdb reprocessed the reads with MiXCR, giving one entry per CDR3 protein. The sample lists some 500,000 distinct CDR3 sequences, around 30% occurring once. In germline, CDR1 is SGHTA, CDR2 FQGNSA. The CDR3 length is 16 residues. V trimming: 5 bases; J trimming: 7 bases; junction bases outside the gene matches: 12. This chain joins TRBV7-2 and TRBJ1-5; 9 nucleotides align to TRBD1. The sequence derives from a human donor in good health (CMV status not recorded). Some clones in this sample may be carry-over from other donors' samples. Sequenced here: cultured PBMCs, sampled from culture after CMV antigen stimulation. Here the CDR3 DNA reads TGTGCCAGCAGCATACCCGAGACAGGGGGGTTCCAGCCCCAGCATTTT. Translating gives CASSIPETGGFQPQHF. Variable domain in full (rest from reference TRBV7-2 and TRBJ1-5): GAGVSQSPSNKVTEKGKDVELRCDPISGHTALYWYRQSLGQGLEFLIYFQGNSAPDKSGLPSDRFSAERTGGSVSTLTIQRTQQEDSAVYLCASSIPETGGFQPQHFGDGTRLSIL.